This T cell receptor beta chain was identified in a study of beta chain features in type 1 diabetes. About the research overall: Sorted cells numbering over 95,000,000 were examined across all samples. Study outcomes and limitations: VDJ junctions in type 1 diabetes patients carried more deletions and fewer insertions.

Sorted CD4+ subsets: naive, central memory, regulatory, stem cell-like memory (CD45RO/CCR7/CD25/CD127/CD95/CD27 panel). Without exception, sorted populations had purity beyond 95%. Regarding this clone: Its antigen is unidentified.

Between the trimmed V and J ends, which lost 5 bases and 4 bases, there was a span of 11 bases. Germline CDR1 MGHDK, CDR2 SYGVNS. The CDR3 is made up of 13 amino acids. The sequenced template was cDNA made from the entire isolated RNA. Produced via immunoSEQ multiplex PCR; TCRdb's table is partial and in-frame only. The sample lists about 150,000 clones; around 10% were seen once. This receptor was taken from a man between 18 and 35 years old in good health. Source material: central memory CD4+ T cells from blood. The rearrangement uses TRBV25-1 and TRBJ1-2; maybe TRBD1 (5 bases). CDR3: CASSRDFGYGYTF. The CDR3 region has the DNA TGTGCCAGCAGTAGGGACTTTGGCTATGGCTACACCTTC.